One and the same sample provided the 28 T cell receptor beta chains below, sequenced in a study of blood T cell repertoires in COVID-19. The data were produced by immunoSEQ multiplex PCR, yet TCRdb's version contains in-frame clones alone and is incomplete. The profile shows about 280,000 clones, approximately 85% of them singletons. The sample consisted of peripheral blood. These receptors came from a man aged 50 or older with active or convalescent COVID-19.

V is TRBV19 and J is TRBJ2-7, with D possibly TRBD2 on 5 matching bases. Germline CDR1 is LNHDA and CDR2 is SQIVND (reference sequence). V dropped 3 bases and J dropped 2 bases, with 14 bases sitting between them. CDR3 length: 15 residues. The CDR3 DNA sequence: TGTGCCAGTAGTATTAGCCTTAGCGCCGCCTACGAGCAGTACTTC. Translation: CASSISLSAAYEQYF.

In DNA, the CDR3 is TGTGCCAGCAGCTCGGGGAGCTACAATGAGCAGTTCTTC. Translation gives CASSSGSYNEQFF. V usage is TRBV5-4 and J usage is TRBJ2-1; possible D gene TRBD2, 5 bases. V lost 3 bases to trimming and J lost 3 bases, with 7 bases between them. This CDR3 has 13 amino acids. The V gene's germline CDR1 is SGHNT and CDR2 YYREEE (reference sequence).

The chain uses TRBV5-6 and TRBJ2-7; 9 bases line up with TRBD1. The CDR3 spans 15 residues. V lost 4 bases to trimming and J lost 3 bases; unmatched junction nucleotides: 8. Germline V gene lookup returns CDR1 SGHDT and CDR2 YYEEEE. This CDR3 is CASSKRQGVFYEQYF. The CDR3 region has the DNA TGTGCCAGCAGCAAACGACAGGGGGTCTTCTACGAGCAGTACTTC.

V gene TRBV7-9 combines with J gene TRBJ1-3; TRBD1 matches at 7 bases. Germline values: CDR1 SEHNR, CDR2 FQNEAQ (reference sequence). Losses at the gene ends were 4 bases for V and 3 bases for J; bases not matched to a gene: 9. This CDR3 spans 16 amino acids. The DNA for the CDR3 is TGTGCCAGCAGCTCGCGGGACAGTGGATTTGGAAACACCATATATTTT. The encoded protein is CASSSRDSGFGNTIYF. The full variable domain, with the rest looked up from reference TRBV7-9 and TRBJ1-3, is DTGVSQNPRHKITKRGQNVTFRCDPISEHNRLYWYRQTLGQGPEFLTYFQNEAQLEKSRLLSDRFSAERPKGSFSTLEIQRTEQGDSAMYLCASSSRDSGFGNTIYFGEGSWLTVV.

CDR3 DNA sequence: TGCGCCAGCGGGATGACGACTAGCGGGAGGGTTCGGGAGACCCAGTACTTC. It codes for CASGMTTSGRVRETQYF. The chain has TRBV5-1 and TRBJ2-5, with 14 positions matching TRBD2. This CDR3 spans 17 amino acids. J gave up 5 bases and V 7 bases, and 13 bases lay outside the gene matches. Germline assignment: CDR1 SGHRS and CDR2 YFSETQ. The full variable domain, rest sourced from reference TRBV5-1 and TRBJ2-5, is KAGVTQTPRYLIKTRGQQVTLSCSPISGHRSVSWYQQTPGQGLQFLFEYFSETQRNKGNFPGRFSGRQFSNSRSEMNVSTLELGDSALYLCASGMTTSGRVRETQYFGPGTRLLVL.

This chain links TRBV27 with TRBJ2-3, with 8 bases fitting TRBD1. This CDR3 has 15 amino acids. V lost 0 bases, J lost 4 bases, and 3 bases stayed unmatched. Germline loops: CDR1 MNHEY, CDR2 SMNVEV (reference sequence). The CDR3 spells CASSLSPQGADTQYF. Written as DNA, the CDR3 is TGTGCCAGCAGTTTATCCCCACAGGGGGCAGATACGCAGTATTTT.

This clone was recorded only once. This chain joins TRBV10-2 and TRBJ2-2; the match to TRBD2 covers 14 bases. The trim removed 9 bases at V and 6 bases at J, leaving 24 bases unmatched. The CDR3 contains 21 residues. From germline, CDR1 is WSHSY and CDR2 SAAADI. The CDR3 DNA sequence: TGCGCCAGTTCGAACCCCGCGACTAGCGGGAGGGGAACGATGAGACCCGGGGAGCTGTTTTTT. Protein product: CASSNPATSGRGTMRPGELFF.

The chain joins TRBV6-1 to TRBJ1-5, with 9 bases lining up with TRBD1. The CDR3 extends over 15 amino acids. Looked up from germline, CDR1 is MNHNS and CDR2 is SASEGT. J lost 7 bases, V lost 3 bases, and 7 bases had no gene match. The CDR3 bases are TGTGCCAGCAGTGACGAATACAGGGGGCACCAGCCCCAGCATTTT. Protein sequence: CASSDEYRGHQPQHF.

The J gene is TRBJ1-2, the V gene TRBV11-2, with TRBD1 as a possible D gene (6 bases). This CDR3 region has 15 residues. The V end was cut by 4 bases, the J end by 8 bases, with 20 bases between. Germline V gene sequence: CDR1 SGHAT, CDR2 FQNNGV. The CDR3 nucleotides are TGTGCCAGCAGCTCCCTCCGCGGCAGGGGAAGGGGCTACACCTTC. This translates into CASSSLRGRGRGYTF.

This clone was detected only once. The gene calls are TRBV6-5 and TRBJ2-5; TRBD1 is a possible D gene (6 bases). The V gene's germline CDR1 is MNHEY and CDR2 SVGAGI. The CDR3 length is 14 residues. V was cut by 7 bases and J by 5 bases, with 17 bases left in between. The chain's CDR3 is CASTSLQGSETQYF. The DNA for the CDR3 is TGTGCCAGCACCTCCCTACAGGGTTCGGAGACCCAGTACTTC.

The rearrangement links TRBV4-1 to TRBJ2-2; D gene uncertain. CDR1 is MGHRA, CDR2 YSYEKL, per germline. The CDR3 loop spans 14 amino acids. The germline V and J ends were trimmed by 2 bases and 2 bases, with 6 bases remaining between them. The CDR3 here is CASSQPFNTGELFF. CDR3 DNA: TGCGCCAGCAGCCAACCCTTTAACACCGGGGAGCTGTTTTTT.

The genes are TRBV5-1 and TRBJ1-2, with a tentative D call TRBD1 (6 bases). The germline CDR1 and CDR2 sequences are SGHRS and YFSETQ. The CDR3 runs 16 residues. V was shortened by 0 bases and J by 8 bases, with 20 bases between the two germline ends. CDR3 residues: CASSLGPETGRTGYTF. CDR3 DNA sequence: TGCGCCAGCAGCTTGGGCCCCGAAACAGGGAGAACGGGCTACACCTTC.

The chain links TRBV5-4 to TRBJ2-7, with 7 bases that match TRBD2. CDR3 length: 13 residues. Germline-derived CDR1 and CDR2 are SGHNT and YYREEE (reference sequence). V lost 4 bases, J lost 2 bases, and 3 bases stayed unmatched. The CDR3 region has the DNA TGTGCCAGCAGCCGGGGGGTGACCTACGAGCAGTACTTC. Protein: CASSRGVTYEQYF.

This clone was seen many times. This chain joins TRBV11-3 and TRBJ2-7; D is uncertain. V lost 2 bases and J lost 3, with 23 bases in between. This CDR3 spans 18 amino acids. CDR1 is SGHNT and CDR2 is YENEEA in the germline V gene. The chain's CDR3 is CASSLIGIHTLGNYEQYF. Here the CDR3 DNA reads TGTGCCAGCAGCTTAATCGGTATACATACCCTAGGAAACTACGAGCAGTACTTC. Full variable domain (remainder filled in from reference TRBV11-3 and TRBJ2-7): EAGVVQSPRYKIIEKKQPVAFWCNPISGHNTLYWYLQNLGQGPELLIRYENEEAVDDSQLPKDRFSAERLKGVDSTLKIQPAELGDSAVYLCASSLIGIHTLGNYEQYFGPGTRLTVT.

The chain uses TRBV9 and TRBJ2-5; TRBD2 is a possible D gene (5 bases). The CDR3 totals 15 residues. The V gene's germline CDR1 is SGDLS and CDR2 YYNGEE. With 1 base removed from V and 1 base from J, the gap between germline ends came to 11 bases. In nucleotides, the CDR3 is TGTGCCAGCAGCGTATCGGGAACTACCCAAGAGACCCAGTACTTC. Amino acids: CASSVSGTTQETQYF.

This rearrangement joins TRBV4-3 to TRBJ2-1; TRBD2 aligns across 8 bases. The germline gives CDR1 LGHNA, CDR2 YSLEER. Trimming cost V 4 bases and J 2 bases; bases outside gene matches: 19. The CDR3 is 20 residues long. The CDR3 loop reads CASSLSTTVGREEAYNEQFF. The CDR3 nucleotides are TGCGCCAGCAGCCTCTCCACTACGGTCGGGAGGGAAGAAGCCTACAATGAGCAGTTCTTC.

This clone was detected once. The chain employs TRBV19 and TRBJ1-1; 8 bases fit TRBD1. The CDR3 extends over 13 amino acids. Germline CDR1 LNHDA, CDR2 SQIVND (reference sequence). The V and J ends lost 7 bases and 1 base, in that order; junction bases with no gene match: 2. The CDR3 protein is CASKDRANTEAFF. The CDR3 DNA sequence: TGTGCCAGTAAGGACAGGGCGAACACTGAAGCTTTCTTT.

This clone was seen a few times. The chain is built from TRBV27 and TRBJ1-6; D is perhaps TRBD1 (5 bases). The V and J ends lost 7 bases and 9 bases respectively, with 16 bases between them. This CDR3 spans 14 amino acids. Germline CDR1 reads MNHEY; CDR2 reads SMNVEV (reference sequence). For the CDR3, the DNA is TGTGCCAGCAATCGGGGCGGGGGGGTTTCACCCCTCCACTTT. It encodes CASNRGGGVSPLHF.

V and J are TRBV7-3 and TRBJ2-2, with D hard to call. V was clipped by 5 bases and J by 8 bases, with 12 bases between them. Germline V lookup: CDR1 SGHTA, CDR2 FQGTGA. The CDR3 sequence is 13 residues long. The CDR3 sequence: CASSRASRGELFF. The DNA of the CDR3 is TGTGCCAGCAGCCGAGCCTCCCGGGGGGAGCTGTTTTTT.

CDR3 in DNA: TGTGCCAGCAGCGTAGCCGGGACTAGCGGGTTCTTCAATGAGCAGTTCTTC. Translation gives CASSVAGTSGFFNEQFF. The rearrangement joins TRBV9 to TRBJ2-1; 12 bases agree with TRBD2. Looked up from germline, CDR1 is SGDLS and CDR2 is YYNGEE. The length of the CDR3 is 17 residues. The ends lost 0 bases at V and 6 bases at J; junction bases unmatched: 7.

The chain uses TRBV12-3 or TRBV12-4 and TRBJ2-1; D is possibly TRBD1 (6 bases). Deletions cut 5 bases from V and 7 bases from J, with 12 bases between. This CDR3 region has 13 residues. The CDR3 DNA follows: TGTGCCAGCAGTCGGACAGAAGGAAATGAGCAGTTCTTC. Translated: CASSRTEGNEQFF.

V is TRBV28 and J is TRBJ1-5; tentative D call: TRBD1 (5 bases). This CDR3 has 14 amino acids. Trimming removed 5 bases from V and 7 bases from J, with 15 bases in between. The V gene's germline CDR1 is MDHEN and CDR2 SYDVKM. This CDR3 reads CASSKDTGPQPQHF. Written as DNA, the CDR3 is TGTGCCAGCAGTAAGGACACGGGCCCACAGCCCCAGCATTTT.

For the CDR3, the DNA is TGTGCCAGCAGCTACGACAGGGGATACTACGAGCAGTACTTC. Protein product: CASSYDRGYYEQYF. The chain carries TRBV3-1 (or the pseudogene TRBV3-2) and TRBJ2-7, with TRBD1 matching 8 bases. The V and J ends lost 5 bases and 3 bases, in that order; junction bases with no gene match: 6. This CDR3 comprises 14 residues. Germline CDR1 is LGHDT and CDR2 is YNNKEL (reference sequence).

The chain is built from TRBV5-8 and TRBJ2-5, with 10 positions matching TRBD2. With V trimmed by 4 bases and J by 4 bases, 7 bases remained unmatched. The length of the CDR3 is 15 residues. Germline CDR1 reads SGHTS; CDR2 reads YDEGEE. The CDR3 coding sequence is TGTGCCAGCAGCCACCGACTAGCGGGCATAGAGACCCAGTACTTC. This encodes CASSHRLAGIETQYF.

V and J are TRBV28 and TRBJ1-1; 7 bases match TRBD1. Trimming cost V 1 base and J 2 bases; bases outside gene matches: 10. This CDR3 is built from 17 residues. Germline CDR1 and CDR2: MDHEN and SYDVKM. In DNA, the CDR3 is TGTGCCAGCAGTTTATATATCGACCGGACAGGAAACACTGAAGCTTTCTTT. Its translation is CASSLYIDRTGNTEAFF.

The J gene is TRBJ1-2, the V gene TRBV5-6, with 9 bases matching TRBD1. Germline CDR1 SGHDT, CDR2 YYEEEE. This CDR3 is 15 amino acids long. Trimming removed 0 bases from V and 2 bases from J; junction bases left unmatched: 2. In DNA, the CDR3 is TGTGCCAGCAGCTTGGGGGACAGGGACAACTATGGCTACACCTTC. Residues: CASSLGDRDNYGYTF.

The V gene is TRBV3-1 (or the pseudogene TRBV3-2), the J gene TRBJ2-3; TRBD2 matches at 8 bases. This CDR3 is 17 amino acids long. V lost 0 bases and J lost 0; bases outside the gene matches: 5. Germline assignment: CDR1 LGHDT and CDR2 YNNKEL (reference sequence). In DNA form, the CDR3 reads TGTGCCAGCAGCCAAGACCTAGCGGGTGGGAGCACAGATACGCAGTATTTT. This codes for CASSQDLAGGSTDTQYF.

This clone was found once. The J gene is TRBJ1-2, the V gene TRBV7-8; 10 bases are shared with TRBD1. The CDR3 has 13 residues. Germline values: CDR1 SGHVS, CDR2 FQNEAQ. Losses at the gene ends were 5 bases for V and 7 bases for J; bases not matched to a gene: 4. The CDR3 protein is CASSLRDRGGYTF. CDR3 sequence (DNA): TGTGCCAGCAGCCTTAGGGACAGGGGTGGCTACACCTTC.